The 6 T cell receptor beta chains given below trace back to one sample, sequenced in a study of shared clonotypes between healthy human individuals. The data were produced by immunoSEQ multiplex PCR, yet TCRdb's version contains in-frame clones alone and is incomplete. The table has roughly 2 million clones, 85% to 95% seen once. What was sequenced was naive CD4+ T cells sorted from blood. Regarding subset: CD45RA+ positively selected. All receptors derive from a young man in good health.

The V and J genes are TRBV30 and TRBJ2-7; TRBD1 is a possible D gene (5 bases). The ends were cut back, 4 bases at V and 0 bases at J, with 16 bases in the middle. This CDR3 is built from 15 residues. Germline CDR1 is GTSNPN and CDR2 is SVGIG (reference sequence). CDR3 nucleotide sequence: TGTGCCTGGAACAAGGACACTACCCTCTCCTACGAGCAGTACTTC. It yields the protein CAWNKDTTLSYEQYF.

The chain combines TRBV18 with TRBJ2-4, with 7 bases identical to TRBD1. With V trimmed by 0 bases and J by 15 bases, 11 bases remained unmatched. CDR1 is KGHSH and CDR2 is LQKENI in the germline V gene. CDR3 length: 14 residues. The CDR3 coding sequence is TGTGCCAGCTCACCACCTGGAAGACAGGGCCTACCGTACTTC. As protein: CASSPPGRQGLPYF.

This chain uses TRBV10-3 with TRBJ2-6; D ambiguous. Trimming took off 8 bases at V and 2 bases at J, with 10 bases between the two ends. CDR3 length equals 14 residues. CDR1 is ENHRY, CDR2 SYGVKD, per germline. In DNA, the CDR3 is TGTGCCATCCTGCAGGACCCTGGGGCCAACGTCCTGACTTTC. Residues: CAILQDPGANVLTF.

The chain links TRBV28 to TRBJ1-1; unclear D gene. V lost 8 bases to trimming and J lost 4 bases, with 20 bases between them. Per the germline V gene, CDR1 is MDHEN and CDR2 is SYDVKM. The CDR3 totals 15 residues. The chain's CDR3 is CASGIFRVRSTEAFF. DNA for the CDR3: TGTGCCAGCGGAATTTTCCGGGTTAGGTCCACTGAAGCTTTCTTT.

V gene TRBV5-5 combines with J gene TRBJ2-1, with D possibly TRBD2 on 5 matching bases. The CDR3 sequence is 16 residues long. Looked up from germline, CDR1 is SGHKS and CDR2 is YYEKEE (reference sequence). V was trimmed by 3 bases and J by 6 bases, leaving 19 bases between them. CDR3 loop: CASSSTTKQRGNEQFF. The CDR3 nucleotides are TGTGCCAGCAGCTCGACCACCAAGCAACGGGGCAATGAGCAGTTCTTC. Full variable domain (remainder filled in from reference TRBV5-5 and TRBJ2-1): DAGVTQSPTHLIKTRGQQVTLRCSPISGHKSVSWYQQVLGQGPQFIFQYYEKEERGRGNFPDRFSARQFPNYSSELNVNALLLGDSALYLCASSSTTKQRGNEQFFGPGTRLTVL.

V gene TRBV12-5 combines with J gene TRBJ2-5, with 9 bases matching TRBD2. The CDR3 loop spans 19 amino acids. Germline loops: CDR1 LGHNT, CDR2 FRNRAP. J gave up 1 base and V 0 bases, and 12 bases lay outside the gene matches. In DNA form, the CDR3 reads TGTGCTAGTGGTTTGGTATTGATAGCGGGAGCCCGGGGCCAAGAGACCCAGTACTTC. Amino acids: CASGLVLIAGARGQETQYF.